This T cell receptor (beta chain) originates from a study of cytomegalovirus exposure and HLA in healthy donors. For the study at large: The use of the same platform for the 100 to 150 validation repertoires and the roughly 700 first-cohort repertoires was reported by a later analysis.

Measured with immunoSEQ multiplex PCR; TCRdb has only the in-frame clones, and not every one. The table lists about 330,000 clones, roughly 87% of them singletons. This CDR3 contains 16 residues. Trimming removed 0 bases from V and 7 bases from J, with 13 bases in between. The germline gives CDR1 MNHEY, CDR2 SVGAGI. On this clone: Its target is not known.

Study results and caveats: Subsequent analysis revealed that first-cohort TCR clusters tended to co-occur in the 110 or so validation repertoires. The investigators catalogued some 150 TCR beta chains as cytomegalovirus-associated.

The TCR originated in a woman aged 25-40 years in good health and CMV-seropositive. The J gene is TRBJ1-6, the V gene TRBV6-5, with D unresolved. Material: PBMCs. CDR3 in DNA: TGTGCCAGCAGTTACTCCCCGAAGAGTCCCAATTCACCCCTCCACTTT. Protein sequence: CASSYSPKSPNSPLHF.